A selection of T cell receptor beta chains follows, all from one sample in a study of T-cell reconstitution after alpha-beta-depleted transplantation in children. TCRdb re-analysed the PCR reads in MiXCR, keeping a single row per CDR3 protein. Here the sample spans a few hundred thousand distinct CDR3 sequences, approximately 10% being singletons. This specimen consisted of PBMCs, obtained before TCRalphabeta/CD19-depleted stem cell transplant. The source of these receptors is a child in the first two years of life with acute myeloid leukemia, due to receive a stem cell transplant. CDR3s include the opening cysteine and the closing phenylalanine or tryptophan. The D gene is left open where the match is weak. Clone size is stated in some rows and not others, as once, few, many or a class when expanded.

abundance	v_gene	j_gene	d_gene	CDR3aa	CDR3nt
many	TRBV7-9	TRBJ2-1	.	CASSSREIYNEQFF	TGTGCCAGCAGCTCCAGGGAGATCTACAATGAGCAGTTCTTC
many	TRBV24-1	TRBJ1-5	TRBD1	CATSDSGTGVHGNQPQHF	TGTGCCACCAGTGATTCCGGGACAGGGGTACACGGCAATCAGCCCCAGCATTTT
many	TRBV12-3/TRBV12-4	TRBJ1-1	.	CASSFRQSNTEAFF	TGTGCCAGCAGTTTTAGACAGTCGAACACTGAAGCTTTCTTT
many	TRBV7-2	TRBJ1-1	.	CASTLRGSNTEAFF	TGTGCCAGCACCCTCAGGGGATCGAACACTGAAGCTTTCTTT
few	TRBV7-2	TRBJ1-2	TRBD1	CASSLPRTGDGYTF	TGTGCCAGCAGCTTACCCCGGACAGGGGATGGCTACACCTTC
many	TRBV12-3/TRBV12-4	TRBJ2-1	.	CASSLGPSEQFF	TGTGCCAGCAGTTTAGGTCCGAGTGAGCAGTTCTTC
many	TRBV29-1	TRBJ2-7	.	CSVAPTGEDEQYF	TGCAGCGTTGCTCCTACGGGGGAAGACGAGCAGTACTTC
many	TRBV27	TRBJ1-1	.	CASINWGASEAFF	TGTGCCAGCATCAACTGGGGCGCTTCTGAAGCTTTCTTT
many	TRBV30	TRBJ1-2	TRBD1	CAWDRQGGAGYTF	TGTGCCTGGGACCGACAGGGCGGCGCTGGCTACACCTTC
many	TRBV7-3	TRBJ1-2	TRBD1	CASSADRVYGYTF	TGTGCCAGCAGCGCCGACAGGGTCTATGGCTACACCTTC
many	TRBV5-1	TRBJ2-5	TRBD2	CASSLLDGEGETQYF	TGCGCCAGCAGCTTGTTGGACGGGGAGGGAGAGACCCAGTACTTC
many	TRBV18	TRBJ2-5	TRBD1	CASSSTGTGRETQYF	TGTGCCAGCTCATCGACCGGGACAGGGAGAGAGACCCAGTACTTC
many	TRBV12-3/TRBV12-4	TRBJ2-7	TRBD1	CASSFRRGRDEQYF	TGTGCCAGCAGTTTTCGCAGGGGGCGAGACGAGCAGTACTTC
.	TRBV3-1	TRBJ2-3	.	CASSQVWGKADTQYF	TGTGCCAGCAGCCAAGTATGGGGCAAAGCAGATACGCAGTATTTT
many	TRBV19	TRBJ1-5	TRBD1	CASSSPTGVYQPQHF	TGTGCCAGTAGCTCTCCCACAGGGGTTTATCAGCCCCAGCATTTT
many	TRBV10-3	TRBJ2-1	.	CAISESPTEQFF	TGTGCCATCAGTGAGTCTCCTACTGAGCAGTTCTTC
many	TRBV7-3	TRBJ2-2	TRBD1	CASSLKADRETGELFF	TGTGCCAGCAGCTTAAAGGCGGACAGGGAAACCGGGGAGCTGTTTTTT
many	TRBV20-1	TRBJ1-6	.	CSASKPRIWSSYNSPLHF	TGCAGTGCTAGCAAACCACGGATTTGGAGCTCCTATAATTCACCCCTCCACTTT
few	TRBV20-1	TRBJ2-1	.	CSAPADLYNEQFF	TGCAGTGCTCCCGCAGACTTGTACAATGAGCAGTTCTTC
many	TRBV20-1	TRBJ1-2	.	CSAREQGGGIRYGYTF	TGCAGTGCTAGAGAGCAGGGAGGGGGTATTAGGTATGGCTACACCTTC
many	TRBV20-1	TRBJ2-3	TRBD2	CSAILAGGPDTQYF	TGCAGTGCCATCCTAGCGGGGGGGCCTGATACGCAGTATTTT
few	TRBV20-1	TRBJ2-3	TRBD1	CSAWTGSGVWDTQYF	TGCAGTGCATGGACAGGGTCGGGGGTTTGGGATACGCAGTATTTT
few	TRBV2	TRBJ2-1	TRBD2	CASRGPGLAGGLSYNEQFF	TGTGCCAGCAGGGGCCCGGGACTAGCGGGGGGTCTATCCTACAATGAGCAGTTCTTC
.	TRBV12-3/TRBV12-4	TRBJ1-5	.	CTCSFRVRWQGYSNQPQHF	TGTACCTGCAGTTTTAGGGTCAGATGGCAGGGTTATAGCAATCAGCCCCAGCATTTT
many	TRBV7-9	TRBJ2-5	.	CASSFLSGQKETQYF	TGTGCCAGCAGCTTCCTTTCTGGACAAAAAGAGACCCAGTACTTC
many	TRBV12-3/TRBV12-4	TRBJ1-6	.	CASSLSSYNSPLHF	TGTGCCAGCAGTTTGAGCTCCTATAATTCACCCCTCCACTTT
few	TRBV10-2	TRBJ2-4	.	CASNHGVPKNIQYF	TGCGCCAGCAACCACGGGGTACCCAAAAACATTCAGTACTTC
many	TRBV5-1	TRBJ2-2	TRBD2	CASSLSRDSGRFWTGELFF	TGCGCCAGCAGCTTGTCACGGGATAGCGGGAGATTTTGGACCGGGGAGCTGTTTTTT
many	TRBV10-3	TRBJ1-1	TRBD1	CAIKTGLNTEAFF	TGTGCCATTAAGACAGGGTTGAACACTGAAGCTTTCTTT
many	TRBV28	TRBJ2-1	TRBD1	CASTYEGASYNEQFF	TGTGCCAGCACCTACGAGGGGGCTTCCTACAATGAGCAGTTCTTC
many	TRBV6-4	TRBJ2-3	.	CASRDLSTDTQYF	TGTGCCAGCAGGGACCTTAGCACAGATACGCAGTATTTT
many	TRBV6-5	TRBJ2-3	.	CASSYSGGTSTDTQYF	TGTGCCAGCAGTTACTCGGGCGGGACTAGCACAGATACGCAGTATTTT